The 5 T cell receptor beta chains reported below all come from one sample, sequenced in a study of radiotherapy plus CTLA-4 blockade in lung cancer. Profiling relied on immunoSEQ multiplex PCR, and the TCRdb table lists in-frame clones only, not all of them. The sample holds over 95,000 clones, around 74% seen once. The sequencing here drew on peripheral blood, taken from a patient treated with radiotherapy plus ipilimumab. Every receptor here comes from a human donor with non-small cell lung cancer who had a partial response to radiotherapy plus ipilimumab. Some clones in this sample may be carry-over from other donors' samples.

This rearrangement joins TRBV6-1 to TRBJ2-5, with D maybe TRBD2 (6 bases). Trimming removed 5 bases at V and 2 bases at J, with 12 bases between. Looked up from germline, CDR1 is MNHNS and CDR2 is SASEGT. The CDR3 is made up of 14 amino acids. DNA for the CDR3: TGTGCCAGCAGTTTGACTAGTTCTCAAGAGACCCAGTACTTC. It yields the protein CASSLTSSQETQYF.

V gene TRBV10-3 combines with J gene TRBJ2-7, with D possibly TRBD1 on 6 matching bases. Trimming removed 6 bases from V and 0 bases from J, with 12 bases in between. The germline V gene encodes CDR1 ENHRY and CDR2 SYGVKD. There are 14 residues in the CDR3. The chain's CDR3 is CAIRKTDSSYEQYF. In nucleotides, the CDR3 is TGTGCCATCAGGAAGACGGACAGCTCCTACGAGCAGTACTTC.

The chain carries TRBV6-1 and TRBJ2-5, with D possibly TRBD2 on 7 matching bases. The CDR3 is 15 residues long. Trimming shortened V by 11 bases and J by 4 bases, and 23 bases separated the two germline ends. The germline CDR1 and CDR2 sequences are MNHNS and SASEGT. The CDR3 DNA reads TGTGCCGGTGACATGGGAAGGGGGGGGGTAGAGACCCAGTACTTC. Protein: CAGDMGRGGVETQYF.

This chain links TRBV6-1 with TRBJ1-5, with D maybe TRBD1 (6 bases). Germline CDR1 is MNHNS and CDR2 is SASEGT. Trimming removed 1 base from V and 1 base from J, with 14 bases in between. The length of the CDR3 is 17 residues. This CDR3 reads CASSEVARGLSNQPQHF. The CDR3 DNA sequence: TGTGCCAGCAGTGAAGTAGCCAGGGGTTTGAGCAATCAGCCCCAGCATTTT.

This CDR3 is CASSNSGNAPLHF. CDR3 sequence (DNA): TGTGCCAGCAGCAATTCAGGGAATGCACCCCTCCACTTT. V gene TRBV9 combines with J gene TRBJ1-6, with TRBD1 as a possible D gene (5 bases). V was clipped by 4 bases and J by 11 bases, with 13 bases between them. The V gene's germline CDR1 is SGDLS and CDR2 YYNGEE. The CDR3 length is 13 residues.